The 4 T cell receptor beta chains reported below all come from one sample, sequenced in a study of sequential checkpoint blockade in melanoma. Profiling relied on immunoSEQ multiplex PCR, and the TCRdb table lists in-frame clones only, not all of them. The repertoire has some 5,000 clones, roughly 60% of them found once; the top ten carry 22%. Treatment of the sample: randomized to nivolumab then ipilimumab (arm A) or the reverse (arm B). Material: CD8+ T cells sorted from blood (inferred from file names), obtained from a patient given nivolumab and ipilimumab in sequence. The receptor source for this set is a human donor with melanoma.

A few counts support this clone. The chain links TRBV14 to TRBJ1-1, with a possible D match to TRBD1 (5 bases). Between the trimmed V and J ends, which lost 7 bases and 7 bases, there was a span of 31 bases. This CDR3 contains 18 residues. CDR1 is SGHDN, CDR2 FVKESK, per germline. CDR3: CASTHIPSIGGWGLEAFF. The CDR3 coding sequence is TGTGCCAGCACCCACATACCAAGTATTGGCGGTTGGGGACTTGAAGCTTTCTTT.

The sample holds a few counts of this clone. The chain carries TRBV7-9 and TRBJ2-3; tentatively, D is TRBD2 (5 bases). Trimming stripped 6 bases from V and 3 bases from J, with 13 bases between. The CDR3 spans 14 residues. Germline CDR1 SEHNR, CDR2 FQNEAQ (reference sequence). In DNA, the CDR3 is TGTGCCAGCAGGAGGGCCACACAGACAGATACGCAGTATTTT. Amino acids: CASRRATQTDTQYF. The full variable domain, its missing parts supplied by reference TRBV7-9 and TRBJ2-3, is DTGVSQNPRHKITKRGQNVTFRCDPISEHNRLYWYRQTLGQGPEFLTYFQNEAQLEKSRLLSDRFSAERPKGSFSTLEIQRTEQGDSAMYLCASRRATQTDTQYFGPGTRLTVL.

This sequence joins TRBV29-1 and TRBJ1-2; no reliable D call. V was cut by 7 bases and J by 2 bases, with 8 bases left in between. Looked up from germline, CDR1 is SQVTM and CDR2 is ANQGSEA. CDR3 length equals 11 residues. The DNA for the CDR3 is TGCAGCGGGAGGTCCAACTATGGCTACACCTTC. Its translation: CSGRSNYGYTF.

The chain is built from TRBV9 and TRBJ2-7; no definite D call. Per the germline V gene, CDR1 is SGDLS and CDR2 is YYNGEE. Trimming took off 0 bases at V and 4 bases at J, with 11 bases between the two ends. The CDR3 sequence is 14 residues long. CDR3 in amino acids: CASSVDDKAYEQYF. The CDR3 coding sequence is TGTGCCAGCAGCGTAGACGACAAGGCATACGAGCAGTACTTC.